A selection of T cell receptor beta chains follows, all from one sample in a study of blood T cell repertoires in COVID-19. Some clones are missing from TCRdb's copy, which holds only in-frame ones; the method was immunoSEQ multiplex PCR. Here the sample spans roughly 130,000 clones, about 92% being singletons. Input material: peripheral blood. The receptors were sampled from a man between 45 and 60 years old with active COVID-19. Each CDR3 is given with its conserved first and last residue. A D gene is named only where the DNA matches it firmly. Clone sizes are given selectively: once, few, many, or a class where the clone is expanded.

len: 13
v_gene: TRBV7-9
j_gene: TRBJ2-1
abundance: .
d_gene: .
CDR3nt: TGTGCCAGCAGCTTATCATCGAGGGATGAGCAGTTCTTC
CDR3aa: CASSLSSRDEQFF

len: 16
v_gene: TRBV19
j_gene: TRBJ1-1
abundance: .
d_gene: .
CDR3nt: TGTGCCAGTAGTATTGGGGCAGGGCGTATGAACACTGAAGCTTTCTTT
CDR3aa: CASSIGAGRMNTEAFF

len: 12
v_gene: TRBV7-8
j_gene: TRBJ1-2
abundance: .
d_gene: .
CDR3nt: TGTGCCAGCAGCTTAGTGAATGAGGGCTACACCTTC
CDR3aa: CASSLVNEGYTF

len: 15
v_gene: TRBV18
j_gene: TRBJ2-7
abundance: .
d_gene: TRBD1
CDR3nt: TGTGCCAGCTCACCATATTCAAGGGGGCCCAACGAGCAGTACTTC
CDR3aa: CASSPYSRGPNEQYF

len: 13
v_gene: TRBV7-9
j_gene: TRBJ1-1
abundance: .
d_gene: .
CDR3nt: TGTGCCAGCAGCCTAACGTCGAACACTGAAGCTTTCTTT
CDR3aa: CASSLTSNTEAFF

len: 18
v_gene: TRBV11-2
j_gene: TRBJ2-7
abundance: .
d_gene: TRBD2
CDR3nt: TGTGCCAGCAGCTTACTCCAGAGCGGGGGGGCCTTTTACTACGAGCAGTACTTC
CDR3aa: CASSLLQSGGAFYYEQYF

len: 12
v_gene: TRBV2
j_gene: TRBJ2-5
abundance: .
d_gene: .
CDR3nt: TGTGCCAGCAGTCAGGGGAGAGAGACCCAGTACTTC
CDR3aa: CASSQGRETQYF

len: 15
v_gene: TRBV19
j_gene: TRBJ2-3
abundance: .
d_gene: .
CDR3nt: TGTGCCAGTAACGGGGCAGGGGCTAGCACAGATACGCAGTATTTT
CDR3aa: CASNGAGASTDTQYF

len: 15
v_gene: TRBV11-3
j_gene: TRBJ2-1
abundance: .
d_gene: TRBD2
CDR3nt: TGTGCCAGCAGCTCTAGCGGGAGGCACAACAATGAGCAGTTCTTC
CDR3aa: CASSSSGRHNNEQFF

len: 11
v_gene: TRBV20-1
j_gene: TRBJ2-7
abundance: once
d_gene: .
CDR3nt: TGCAGTGCTAGCTATAAGCTCGAGCAGTACTTC
CDR3aa: CSASYKLEQYF

len: 14
v_gene: TRBV2
j_gene: TRBJ2-3
abundance: .
d_gene: .
CDR3nt: TGTGCCAGCAGTGGGCTGCAGGCCACAGATACGCAGTATTTT
CDR3aa: CASSGLQATDTQYF

len: 16
v_gene: TRBV5-8
j_gene: TRBJ2-2
abundance: .
d_gene: .
CDR3nt: TGTGCCAGCAGCCCTAGGACGACAGGGAACACCGGGGAGCTGTTTTTT
CDR3aa: CASSPRTTGNTGELFF

len: 15
v_gene: TRBV5-5
j_gene: TRBJ1-3
abundance: .
d_gene: .
CDR3nt: TGTGCCAGCAGCTTGGGGCTGCCCTCTGGAAACACCATATATTTT
CDR3aa: CASSLGLPSGNTIYF

len: 14
v_gene: TRBV24-1
j_gene: TRBJ1-2
abundance: .
d_gene: .
CDR3nt: TGTGCCACCAGTGACTTTGGACAGAACTATGGCTACACCTTC
CDR3aa: CATSDFGQNYGYTF

len: 13
v_gene: TRBV5-4
j_gene: TRBJ2-1
abundance: few
d_gene: TRBD1
CDR3nt: TGTGCCAGCAGCTTGACAGGGGCCAATGAGCAGTTCTTC
CDR3aa: CASSLTGANEQFF

len: 12
v_gene: TRBV29-1
j_gene: TRBJ1-1
abundance: .
d_gene: .
CDR3nt: TGCAGCGTGGGCGGATATGTCAGGGAAGCTTTCTTT
CDR3aa: CSVGGYVREAFF

len: 15
v_gene: TRBV2
j_gene: TRBJ1-2
abundance: .
d_gene: TRBD1
CDR3nt: TGTGCCGTACCCGGGACAGGGGGTTTTAACTATGGCTACACCTTC
CDR3aa: CAVPGTGGFNYGYTF

len: 13
v_gene: TRBV19
j_gene: TRBJ2-2
abundance: .
d_gene: .
CDR3nt: TGTGCCAGTAGTGCCAGGATGACCGGGGAGCTGTTTTTT
CDR3aa: CASSARMTGELFF

len: 15
v_gene: TRBV4-1
j_gene: TRBJ1-5
abundance: .
d_gene: .
CDR3nt: TGCGCCAGCAGCCAAGAAGCCAGGGATAGCCAGCCCCAGCATTTT
CDR3aa: CASSQEARDSQPQHF

len: 16
v_gene: TRBV7-8
j_gene: TRBJ2-3
abundance: once
d_gene: TRBD2
CDR3nt: TGTGCCAGCAGCTTATTCCTAGCGGGGGGGGCAGATACGCAGTATTTT
CDR3aa: CASSLFLAGGADTQYF

len: 14
v_gene: TRBV18
j_gene: TRBJ2-4
abundance: .
d_gene: .
CDR3nt: TGTGCCAGCTCACCAGGATCAGGAGGGAACATTCAGTACTTC
CDR3aa: CASSPGSGGNIQYF

len: 13
v_gene: TRBV19
j_gene: TRBJ2-6
abundance: once
d_gene: .
CDR3nt: TGTGCCAGTACCGAGCTTAGGGCCAACGTCCTGACTTTC
CDR3aa: CASTELRANVLTF

len: 13
v_gene: TRBV12-3/TRBV12-4
j_gene: TRBJ2-5
abundance: .
d_gene: TRBD2
CDR3nt: TGTGCCAGCAGCCGGGACTATCAAGAGACCCAGTACTTC
CDR3aa: CASSRDYQETQYF

len: 13
v_gene: TRBV6-5
j_gene: TRBJ1-1
abundance: .
d_gene: .
CDR3nt: TGTGCCAGCACCCGCTCGGGGGGCACTGAAGCTTTCTTT
CDR3aa: CASTRSGGTEAFF

len: 16
v_gene: TRBV29-1
j_gene: TRBJ1-3
abundance: .
d_gene: .
CDR3nt: TGCAGCGTTGAGAGGGCCTCGCCAGCGTCCGGAAACACCATATATTTT
CDR3aa: CSVERASPASGNTIYF

len: 16
v_gene: TRBV4-1
j_gene: TRBJ1-6
abundance: .
d_gene: TRBD1
CDR3nt: TGCGCCAGCAGCCAAGATGTAGGGACAGAAAATTCACCCCTCCACTTT
CDR3aa: CASSQDVGTENSPLHF

len: 17
v_gene: TRBV11-2
j_gene: TRBJ1-1
abundance: .
d_gene: .
CDR3nt: TGTGCCAGCAGCTTAGATGTCTGGGGGCAGCCGGGCACTGAAGCTTTCTTT
CDR3aa: CASSLDVWGQPGTEAFF

len: 14
v_gene: TRBV19
j_gene: TRBJ2-7
abundance: .
d_gene: .
CDR3nt: TGTGCCAGTAGTATTGGGGGCAGGGGCTACGAGCAGTACTTC
CDR3aa: CASSIGGRGYEQYF